The sample holds a few counts of the clone carrying this T cell receptor (beta chain). Cells sorted by CD45RO/CCR7/CD25/CD127/CD95/CD27 comprised CD4+ naive, central memory, regulatory and stem cell-like memory cells. The whole isolated RNA underwent reverse transcription, so sequencing captured expressed TCRB transcripts. Data came from immunoSEQ multiplex PCR; TCRdb stores just in-frame clones and leaves some out. The table includes around 300,000 clones, around 10% detected once. This entry comes from a study of beta chain features in type 1 diabetes. Germline values: CDR1 SGHAT, CDR2 FQNNGV. The CDR3 loop spans 15 amino acids. Trimming took 1 base from V and 2 from J; bases not matched to a gene: 1.

The receptor was isolated from a woman aged 30 to 39 in good health. The chain has TRBV11-2 and TRBJ2-1, with 8 bases lining up with TRBD2. Specimen: naive CD4+ T cells from blood. CDR3 in amino acids: CASSLVAGTYNEQFF. Here the CDR3 DNA reads TGTGCCAGCAGCTTAGTAGCGGGAACCTACAATGAGCAGTTCTTC.